These 25 T cell receptor beta chains originate from one sample sequenced in a study of blood T cells in healthy people across ages. A sample-barcoded 5' primer and a J-beta primer mix were used in a second PCR of roughly 6 to 11 cycles. TCRdb reprocessed the 5' RACE reads via MiXCR and lists one record per CDR3 protein. The sample holds 700,000 to 1,000,000 distinct CDR3 sequences, around two fifths seen once. The sequencing input was blood. These receptors were taken from a man between 60 and 70 years old in good health.

This clonotype has only one observation. The V gene is TRBV18, the J gene TRBJ1-2; 7 nucleotides agree with TRBD1. The CDR3 runs 16 residues. V was pared by 3 bases and J by 7 bases, with 14 bases of the junction left unmatched. Germline lookup yields CDR1 KGHSH and CDR2 LQKENI. The chain's CDR3 is CASSPSLGTEGSGYTF. In nucleotides, the CDR3 is TGTGCCAGCTCACCGTCCCTCGGGACAGAAGGTAGTGGCTACACCTTC. The complete variable domain, with remaining parts taken from reference TRBV18 and TRBJ1-2, reads NAGVMQNPRHLVRRRGQEARLRCSPMKGHSHVYWYRQLPEEGLKFMVYLQKENIIDESGMPKERFSAEFPKEGPSILRIQQVVRGDSAAYFCASSPSLGTEGSGYTFGSGTRLTVV.

This chain links TRBV12-3 or TRBV12-4 with TRBJ2-7; a possible D gene is TRBD2 (5 bases). The DNA end favors TRBJ2-4, so the J call may be wrong. The CDR3 sequence is 14 residues long. DNA of the CDR3: TGTGCCAGCAGCGCCCGGAGGCATCTGGACATTCAGTACTTC. Translated, it gives CASSARRHLDIQYF.

The gene calls are TRBV20-1 and TRBJ2-5; TRBD2 agrees at 12 bases. There are 16 residues in the CDR3. V was clipped by 5 bases and J by 11 bases; unmatched bases: 18. Germline V lookup: CDR1 DFQATT, CDR2 SNEGSKA (reference sequence). The CDR3, as DNA: TGCAGTGCTCGGACCCAGACTAGCGGGGGTTACAATGAGCAGTACTTC. It codes for CSARTQTSGGYNEQYF.

Points on this clonotype: Compared with germline, one end of the junction differs, possibly owing to a read error. The gene calls are TRBV7-9 and TRBJ2-3; D gene unclear. The CDR3 length is 14 residues. Germline lookup yields CDR1 SEHNR and CDR2 FQNEAQ (reference sequence). The CDR3 bases are TGTGCCGGCAGCCATAGCAGTAGCACAGATACGCAGTATTTT. It is translated as CAGSHSSSTDTQYF.

The rearrangement links TRBV9 to TRBJ2-1; 8 bases map to TRBD2. Germline loops: CDR1 SGDLS, CDR2 YYNGEE. V shed 0 bases and J 4 bases; nucleotides not matched to a gene: 6. This CDR3 is 16 amino acids long. CDR3 DNA sequence: TGTGCCAGCAGCGTAGCGGGGACTAGGGTATACAATGAGCAGTTCTTC. Translating it yields CASSVAGTRVYNEQFF.

This clonotype was recorded a few times. This chain links TRBV18 with TRBJ2-1; TRBD1 matches 10 bases. The junction had 5 bases not matched to a gene; V was cut back by 6 bases and J by 3 bases. Germline values: CDR1 KGHSH, CDR2 LQKENI. The CDR3 sequence is 15 residues long. The CDR3 sequence: CASSPGQGGYNEQFF. As DNA, the CDR3 is TGTGCCAGCTCTCCTGGACAGGGGGGCTACAATGAGCAGTTCTTC.

The chain is built from TRBV27 and TRBJ2-1; 8 bases fit TRBD1. Trimming at V came to 6 bases and at J to 6 bases, leaving 7 bases not matched to a gene. The germline V gene encodes CDR1 MNHEY and CDR2 SMNVEV (reference sequence). The CDR3 is 14 amino acids. The CDR3 region is CASRGQAATNEQFF. The CDR3 nucleotides are TGTGCCAGCAGGGGACAGGCAGCCACCAATGAGCAGTTCTTC.

This clonotype was seen only a few times. The gene calls are TRBV20-1 and TRBJ2-5; D is possibly TRBD1 (6 bases). CDR1 DFQATT and CDR2 SNEGSKA come from the germline V gene (reference sequence). CDR3 length: 13 amino acids. V dropped 6 bases and J dropped 1 base, with 12 bases sitting between them. This CDR3 is CSANRDRQETQYF. DNA of the CDR3: TGCAGTGCCAACAGGGACCGCCAAGAGACCCAGTACTTC.

The gene calls are TRBV12-3 or TRBV12-4 and TRBJ2-1; 11 bases are a match to TRBD1. After removal of 5 bases from V and 9 bases from J, the junction contained 9 bases not matched to a gene. The CDR3 sequence is 15 residues long. The DNA of the CDR3 is TGTGCCAGCAGTCCCGGGACAGGGGGATTTGGTGAGCAGTTCTTC. Protein sequence: CASSPGTGGFGEQFF.

V is TRBV12-5 and J is TRBJ2-7; tentative D call: TRBD2 (5 bases). CDR3 length: 11 amino acids. Germline assignment: CDR1 LGHNT and CDR2 FRNRAP. Trimming shortened V by 5 bases and J by 3 bases, and 5 bases separated the two germline ends. CDR3 sequence: CASGRDYEQYF. The CDR3 DNA follows: TGTGCTAGTGGTCGGGACTACGAGCAGTACTTC.

This clonotype was seen a handful of times. V gene TRBV7-2 combines with J gene TRBJ2-7; TRBD2 is a possible D gene (7 bases). Germline CDR1 and CDR2: SGHTA and FQGNSA. The CDR3 covers 15 residues. Trimming left V 0 bases short and J 2 bases short, with 11 bases between. CDR3 region: CASSLAGGLAYEQYF. The CDR3 DNA reads TGTGCCAGCAGCTTAGCGGGGGGGCTGGCCTACGAGCAGTACTTC.

The chain combines TRBV18 with TRBJ1-2; TRBD1 is a possible D gene (5 bases). V was shortened by 1 base and J by 7 bases, with 13 bases between the two germline ends. The CDR3 extends over 14 amino acids. Germline V gene lookup returns CDR1 KGHSH and CDR2 LQKENI. DNA of the CDR3: TGTGCCAGCTCACCACGGACACTACGTGTTGGCTACACCTTC. Its translation: CASSPRTLRVGYTF.

This clonotype came up a few times. The V gene is TRBV9, the J gene TRBJ2-1; 8 nucleotides line up with TRBD2. The CDR3 contains 15 residues. CDR1 and CDR2 from the germline V gene are SGDLS and YYNGEE. The junction had 2 bases not matched to a gene; V was cut back by 0 bases and J by 3 bases. The CDR3 DNA reads TGTGCCAGCAGCGTAGGGGCGGGGGGCTACAATGAGCAGTTCTTC. Amino acid sequence: CASSVGAGGYNEQFF.

The rearrangement links TRBV6-2 or TRBV6-3 to TRBJ1-4; D remains unclear. The CDR3 is made up of 15 amino acids. Trimming took off 7 bases at V and 3 bases at J, with 15 bases between the two ends. In germline, CDR1 is MNHEY, CDR2 SVGEGT. For the CDR3, the DNA is TGTGCCAGCACTCCGGCGGGTGCAGCTAATGAAAAACTGTTTTTT. Encoded protein: CASTPAGAANEKLFF.

There are a few counts of this clonotype. J is TRBJ2-1 and V is TRBV6-2 or TRBV6-3; 7 nucleotides match TRBD2. Looked up from germline, CDR1 is MNHEY and CDR2 is SVGEGT. The CDR3 is 12 residues long. Losses at the gene ends were 2 bases for V and 14 bases for J; bases not matched to a gene: 6. CDR3 nucleotide sequence: TGTGCCAGCAGTTACCTCGGACTAGAGAAGTTCTTC. As protein: CASSYLGLEKFF.

This chain joins TRBV28 and TRBJ2-7; 7 bases match TRBD2. J lost 2 bases, V lost 7 bases, and 8 bases had no gene match. The CDR3 extends over 14 amino acids. Germline loops: CDR1 MDHEN, CDR2 SYDVKM. As DNA, the CDR3 is TGTGCCAGCAACGCTCCGGGGGGAACCTACGAGCAGTACTTC. Translating it yields CASNAPGGTYEQYF.

Only a few counts were recorded for this clonotype. This rearrangement joins TRBV4-3 to TRBJ1-2; 7 bases match TRBD1. The CDR3 length is 17 residues. J lost 2 bases, V lost 3 bases, and 12 bases had no gene match. CDR1 and CDR2 from the germline V gene are LGHNA and YSLEER. CDR3: CASSQTGQAPLNYGYTF. The CDR3 nucleotides are TGCGCCAGCAGCCAGACCGGACAGGCCCCATTGAACTATGGCTACACCTTC.

The rearrangement uses TRBV7-2 and TRBJ2-1; 12 nucleotides match TRBD2. The J segment lost 3 bases and the V segment lost 4 bases, leaving 4 bases of the junction unmatched. There are 16 residues in the CDR3. Germline CDR1 is SGHTA and CDR2 is FQGNSA. The CDR3 spells CASSSPGLAGYNEQFF. The DNA of the CDR3 is TGTGCCAGCAGCTCACCGGGACTAGCGGGCTACAATGAGCAGTTCTTC.

The genes are TRBV29-1 and TRBJ1-1; 7 bases agree with TRBD1. V dropped 7 bases and J dropped 3; count of bases not matched to a gene: 8. This CDR3 region has 13 residues. The germline V gene encodes CDR1 SQVTM and CDR2 ANQGSEA. Here the CDR3 DNA reads TGCAGCGCCGGAGGGGGCAGAGACACTGAAGCTTTCTTT. Its protein product is CSAGGGRDTEAFF.

This clonotype appeared a few times. The CDR3 sequence: CASSDLPGQGSPLHF. Written as DNA, the CDR3 is TGTGCCAGCAGCGATCTCCCGGGACAGGGTTCTCCCCTCCACTTT. The rearrangement joins TRBV5-6 to TRBJ1-6; 9 bases are shared with TRBD1. The CDR3 contains 15 residues. Trimming removed 4 bases from V and 13 bases from J; junction bases left unmatched: 12. Germline CDR1 and CDR2: SGHDT and YYEEEE.

The chain joins TRBV12-3 or TRBV12-4 to TRBJ2-7; tentative D call: TRBD1 (6 bases). CDR3 length: 15 residues. Trimming shortened V by 4 bases and J by 0 bases, and 13 bases separated the two germline ends. The CDR3 region is CASSWATGRSYEQYF. In nucleotides, the CDR3 is TGTGCCAGCAGTTGGGCGACAGGTCGCTCCTACGAGCAGTACTTC.

This chain joins TRBV10-3 and TRBJ2-7, with 8 bases identical to TRBD2. The CDR3 is made up of 14 amino acids. Germline loops: CDR1 ENHRY, CDR2 SYGVKD. Trimming cost V 2 bases and J 4 bases; bases outside gene matches: 4. CDR3 DNA: TGTGCCATCAGTGAGGGTGTAGCGGGGTACGAGCAGTACTTC. This sequence encodes CAISEGVAGYEQYF.

This chain links TRBV5-5 with TRBJ2-3, with TRBD1 as a possible D gene (5 bases). CDR3 length equals 16 residues. Trimming took 4 bases from V and 2 from J, leaving 17 bases between them. Looked up from germline, CDR1 is SGHKS and CDR2 is YYEKEE (reference sequence). CDR3 amino acids: CASSPPWIGDTDTQYF. In DNA, the CDR3 is TGTGCCAGCAGCCCGCCTTGGATAGGGGACACAGATACGCAGTATTTT.

V gene TRBV20-1 combines with J gene TRBJ1-1; D call uncertain. V was clipped by 2 bases and J by 1 base, with 11 bases between them. The CDR3 contains 14 residues. Germline V gene data show CDR1 as DFQATT and CDR2 as SNEGSKA (reference sequence). This chain's CDR3 is CSARSGNANTEAFF. The CDR3 DNA reads as TGCAGTGCTAGATCGGGGAACGCGAACACTGAAGCTTTCTTT.

The V and J genes are TRBV20-1 and TRBJ1-5; D uncertain. Trimming removed 6 bases at V and 2 bases at J, with 14 bases between. CDR3 length: 14 amino acids. Per the germline V gene, CDR1 is DFQATT and CDR2 is SNEGSKA (reference sequence). The CDR3 DNA is TGCAGTGCACGTGCGCGCAGCGGCAATCAGCCCCAGCATTTT. It is translated as CSARARSGNQPQHF.